This T cell receptor (beta chain) was identified in a study of T cell responses to AZD1222 COVID-19 vaccine. CDR1 MGHRA and CDR2 YSYEKL come from the germline V gene. CDR3 length: 17 residues. The V and J ends lost 1 base and 0 bases respectively, with 13 bases between them. Sequencing was performed with immunoSEQ multiplex PCR; in TCRdb, only in-frame clones are kept and a portion is missing. The repertoire holds more than 110,000 clones, around 91% seen once, with about 4.8% in the top ten. This specimen was peripheral blood, taken on day 0 of AZD1222 vaccination. The chain combines TRBV4-1 with TRBJ2-1; TRBD2 might be the D (6 bases). This receptor was obtained from an adult in good health. The CDR3 DNA is TGCGCCAGCAGCCAAGGCGAGGCGGGATACTCCTACAATGAGCAGTTCTTC. This encodes CASSQGEAGYSYNEQFF.